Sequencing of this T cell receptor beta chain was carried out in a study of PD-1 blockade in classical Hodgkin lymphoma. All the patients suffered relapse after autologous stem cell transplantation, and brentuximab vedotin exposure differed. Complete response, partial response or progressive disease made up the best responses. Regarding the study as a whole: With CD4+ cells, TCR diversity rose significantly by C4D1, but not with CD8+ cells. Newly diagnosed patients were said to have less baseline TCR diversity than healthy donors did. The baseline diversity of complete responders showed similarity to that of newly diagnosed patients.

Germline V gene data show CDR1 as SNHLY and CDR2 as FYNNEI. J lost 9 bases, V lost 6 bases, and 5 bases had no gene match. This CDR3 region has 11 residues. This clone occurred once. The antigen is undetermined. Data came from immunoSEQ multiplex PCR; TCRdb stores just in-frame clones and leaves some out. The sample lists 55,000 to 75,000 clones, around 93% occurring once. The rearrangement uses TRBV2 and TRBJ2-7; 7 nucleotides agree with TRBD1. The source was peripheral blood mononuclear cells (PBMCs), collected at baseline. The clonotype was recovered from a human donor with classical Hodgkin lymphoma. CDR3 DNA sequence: TGTGCCAGCAGGGGGCAGGGGGTGCAGTACTTC. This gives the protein CASRGQGVQYF.